These 21 T cell receptor beta chains came from one sample sequenced in a study of blood T cell repertoires in COVID-19. The method was immunoSEQ multiplex PCR; TCRdb's version includes in-frame clones alone and lacks a portion of them. The data contain 130,000 to 150,000 clones, about 85% of them singletons. The specimen was peripheral blood. The source of these receptors is a human donor with acute or convalescent COVID-19. The donor label of this sample is uncertain.

This chain connects TRBV24-1 to TRBJ1-1; 7 nucleotides match TRBD1. The V gene's germline CDR1 is KGHDR and CDR2 SFDVKD. CDR3 length: 15 residues. The V segment lost 6 bases and the J segment 1 base; nucleotides outside the gene matches: 7. The CDR3 protein is CATSTGAGQNTEAFF. As DNA, the CDR3 is TGTGCCACCAGTACAGGGGCAGGGCAGAACACTGAAGCTTTCTTT.

V and J are TRBV19 and TRBJ1-2; TRBD1 aligns across 8 bases. The CDR3 is 15 residues long. CDR1 and CDR2 from the germline V gene are LNHDA and SQIVND (reference sequence). After removal of 5 bases from V and 5 bases from J, the junction contained 10 bases not matched to a gene. The CDR3 DNA reads TGTGCCAGTAGTGCCCGGGACAGGAACATTTATGGCTACACCTTC. It translates to CASSARDRNIYGYTF.

On this clone: Within the sample, other DNA sequences also encode this same CDR3. The chain couples TRBV3-1 (or the pseudogene TRBV3-2) to TRBJ1-5, with a tentative D call TRBD1 (5 bases). The CDR3 consists of 14 residues. Germline V gene data show CDR1 as LGHDT and CDR2 as YNNKEL (reference sequence). V lost 3 bases to trimming and J lost 0 bases, with 6 bases between them. This CDR3 reads CASSQQGSNQPQHF. Written as DNA, the CDR3 is TGTGCCAGCAGCCAGCAGGGTAGCAATCAGCCCCAGCATTTT.

The V and J genes are TRBV28 and TRBJ1-2; tentative D call: TRBD1 (6 bases). V lost 0 bases and J 1 base, leaving 9 bases between the germline ends. Germline V lookup: CDR1 MDHEN, CDR2 SYDVKM. The CDR3 extends over 15 amino acids. CDR3 nucleotides: TGTGCCAGCAGTTTATGGCGGGGGCGTAACTATGGCTACACCTTC. It is translated as CASSLWRGRNYGYTF.

This chain uses TRBV27 with TRBJ1-4, with D possibly matching TRBD1 (6 bases). Germline V gene data show CDR1 as MNHEY and CDR2 as SMNVEV (reference sequence). The CDR3 is 14 amino acids. Trimming shortened V by 8 bases and J by 8 bases, and 18 bases separated the two germline ends. The CDR3 DNA sequence: TGTGCCAGCGGCCAACGGGGGGCTTGGGAAAAACTGTTTTTT. This gives the protein CASGQRGAWEKLFF.

V usage is TRBV6-2 or TRBV6-3 and J usage is TRBJ2-7; 9 bases align to TRBD1. The ends lost 5 bases at V and 1 base at J; junction bases unmatched: 3. CDR1 is MNHEY and CDR2 is SVGEGT in the germline V gene. The CDR3 contains 14 residues. In DNA form, the CDR3 reads TGTGCCAGCAGTCGACAGGGGGGATCCTACGAGCAGTACTTC. The encoded protein is CASSRQGGSYEQYF.

The chain links TRBV6-2 or TRBV6-3 to TRBJ1-5, with 10 bases matching TRBD1. J was trimmed by 2 bases and V by 3 bases; bases with no gene match: 10. CDR3 length: 18 residues. CDR1 MNHEY and CDR2 SVGEGT come from the germline V gene. The CDR3 DNA is TGTGCCAGCAGTTATTGGGTCGGACAGGGGGGAGGCAATCAGCCCCAGCATTTT. Translating it yields CASSYWVGQGGGNQPQHF.

This chain uses TRBV19 with TRBJ1-1; possible D gene TRBD1, 5 bases. Germline assignment: CDR1 LNHDA and CDR2 SQIVND (reference sequence). This CDR3 is 13 amino acids long. The ends were cut back, 7 bases at V and 1 base at J, with 10 bases in the middle. CDR3 protein: CASKTGGNTEAFF. The CDR3 DNA sequence: TGTGCCAGTAAGACGGGGGGGAACACTGAAGCTTTCTTT. The whole variable domain, remainder taken from reference TRBV19 and TRBJ1-1, is DGGITQSPKYLFRKEGQNVTLSCEQNLNHDAMYWYRQDPGQGLRLIYYSQIVNDFQKGDIAEGYSVSREKKESFPLTVTSAQKNPTAFYLCASKTGGNTEAFFGQGTRLTVV.

The chain has TRBV2 and TRBJ2-3; 11 nucleotides match TRBD2. Per the germline V gene, CDR1 is SNHLY and CDR2 is FYNNEI. V gave up 8 bases and J gave up 3 bases; unmatched junction bases: 4. The CDR3 contains 14 residues. DNA of the CDR3: TGTGCCAGCTCCCTAGCGGGAGGTACAGATACGCAGTATTTT. Its translation: CASSLAGGTDTQYF.

The chain recombines TRBV4-3 with TRBJ2-2; 7 bases are shared with TRBD1. Unmatched junction bases numbered 12, after V lost 0 bases and J lost 5 bases. The CDR3 length is 18 residues. Germline V gene data show CDR1 as LGHNA and CDR2 as YSLEER. In DNA, the CDR3 is TGCGCCAGCAGCCAAGAGTCCCCAGACAGGGATAATACCGGGGAGCTGTTTTTT. Translated: CASSQESPDRDNTGELFF.

This clone is a singleton in its sample. V is TRBV5-1 and J is TRBJ1-2; maybe TRBD1 (6 bases). V lost 9 bases and J 0 bases, leaving 12 bases between the germline ends. Germline values: CDR1 SGHRS, CDR2 YFSETQ. The CDR3 is 13 amino acids. This chain's CDR3 is CATRQVPNYGYTF. The CDR3 coding sequence is TGCGCCACCAGACAGGTTCCTAACTATGGCTACACCTTC. Drawing the rest from reference TRBV5-1 and TRBJ1-2, the complete variable domain is KAGVTQTPRYLIKTRGQQVTLSCSPISGHRSVSWYQQTPGQGLQFLFEYFSETQRNKGNFPGRFSGRQFSNSRSEMNVSTLELGDSALYLCATRQVPNYGYTFGSGTRLTVV.

The chain uses TRBV30 and TRBJ1-1; the D gene is possibly TRBD1 (5 bases). V lost 5 bases, J lost 4 bases, and 17 bases lay in between. Germline V gives CDR1 GTSNPN, CDR2 SVGIG (reference sequence). The CDR3 is 14 amino acids. The CDR3 protein is CAWRIIGRGTEAFF. As DNA, the CDR3 is TGTGCCTGGCGCATTATCGGAAGGGGCACTGAAGCTTTCTTT. Combining the CDR3 with reference TRBV30 and TRBJ1-1 gives the whole variable domain SQTIHQWPATLVQPVGSPLSLECTVEGTSNPNLYWYRQAAGRGLQLLFYSVGIGQISSEVPQNLSASRPQDRQFILSSKKLLLSDSGFYLCAWRIIGRGTEAFFGQGTRLTVV.

The chain employs TRBV5-1 and TRBJ2-5; D is perhaps TRBD1 (5 bases). The V end lost 0 bases, the J end lost 0 bases, and 12 bases lay between the germline ends. The germline gives CDR1 SGHRS, CDR2 YFSETQ. The CDR3 has 16 amino acids. CDR3 DNA: TGCGCCAGCAGCTTGGCCCCTCAAGGGGACCAAGAGACCCAGTACTTC. It translates to CASSLAPQGDQETQYF.

The chain uses TRBV2 and TRBJ2-1; TRBD1 is a possible D gene (6 bases). Trimming shortened V by 8 bases and J by 6 bases, and 17 bases separated the two germline ends. The length of the CDR3 is 14 residues. Germline CDR1 reads SNHLY; CDR2 reads FYNNEI. This chain's CDR3 is CASRRPGQFNEQFF. The CDR3 region has the DNA TGTGCCAGCCGCCGACCCGGACAGTTCAATGAGCAGTTCTTC.

The V and J genes are TRBV18 and TRBJ2-7, with 10 bases fitting TRBD1. CDR1 KGHSH and CDR2 LQKENI come from the germline V gene. This CDR3 is 15 amino acids long. After removal of 6 bases from V and 2 bases from J, the junction contained 7 bases not matched to a gene. CDR3 nucleotides: TGTGCCAGCTCGCCCGGGACAGGGGTAACCTACGAGCAGTACTTC. This codes for CASSPGTGVTYEQYF.

The rearrangement links TRBV27 to TRBJ2-7; D is uncertain. Germline loops: CDR1 MNHEY, CDR2 SMNVEV (reference sequence). Trimming pared 6 bases from V and 4 bases from J, leaving 13 bases between. The CDR3 length is 13 residues. CDR3 sequence: CASSRGYHYEQYF. The CDR3 DNA is TGTGCCAGCAGCCGCGGTTACCATTACGAGCAGTACTTC.

This chain joins TRBV6-5 and TRBJ2-1; the match to TRBD2 covers 13 bases. The length of the CDR3 is 15 residues. Trimming took 7 bases from V and 9 from J; bases not matched to a gene: 9. Germline-derived CDR1 and CDR2 are MNHEY and SVGAGI. In DNA, the CDR3 is TGTGCCAGCAACCTCGGGACTAGCGGGACTGCTGAGCAGTTCTTC. Amino acid sequence: CASNLGTSGTAEQFF.

With regard to this clone: A read error may produce the germline difference seen at one junction end. The chain recombines TRBV3-1 (or the pseudogene TRBV3-2) with TRBJ2-2; TRBD1 matches 8 bases. Germline CDR1 LGHDT, CDR2 YNNKEL (reference sequence). The CDR3 sequence is 15 residues long. The CDR3 bases are TGTGCCAGCAGCCAAGGGACAGGGAACACCGAGGAGCTGTTTTTT. Its translation is CASSQGTGNTEELFF.

V is TRBV5-5 and J is TRBJ2-5; 10 bases match TRBD1. The CDR3 runs 16 residues. Germline CDR1 is SGHKS and CDR2 is YYEKEE (reference sequence). Losses at the gene ends were 0 bases for V and 2 bases for J; bases not matched to a gene: 4. The CDR3 DNA sequence: TGTGCCAGCAGCTTGGGAGGACAGGGGGATCAAGAGACCCAGTACTTC. Residues: CASSLGGQGDQETQYF.

The rearrangement joins TRBV12-3 or TRBV12-4 to TRBJ1-1; the D is unclear. Deletions cut 6 bases from V and 6 bases from J, with 14 bases between. The CDR3 runs to 13 residues. As DNA, the CDR3 is TGTGCCAGCAGGCAGTCAGGAGGGCCTGAAGCTTTCTTT. This codes for CASRQSGGPEAFF.

This chain connects TRBV2 to TRBJ2-4, with D hard to call. CDR3 length: 16 residues. Between the trimmed V and J ends, which lost 4 bases and 0 bases, there was a span of 13 bases. The germline V gene has CDR1 SNHLY and CDR2 FYNNEI. CDR3 in DNA: TGTGCCAGCAGTGCCCTCGGGTTTCAAGCCAAAAACATTCAGTACTTC. This codes for CASSALGFQAKNIQYF.